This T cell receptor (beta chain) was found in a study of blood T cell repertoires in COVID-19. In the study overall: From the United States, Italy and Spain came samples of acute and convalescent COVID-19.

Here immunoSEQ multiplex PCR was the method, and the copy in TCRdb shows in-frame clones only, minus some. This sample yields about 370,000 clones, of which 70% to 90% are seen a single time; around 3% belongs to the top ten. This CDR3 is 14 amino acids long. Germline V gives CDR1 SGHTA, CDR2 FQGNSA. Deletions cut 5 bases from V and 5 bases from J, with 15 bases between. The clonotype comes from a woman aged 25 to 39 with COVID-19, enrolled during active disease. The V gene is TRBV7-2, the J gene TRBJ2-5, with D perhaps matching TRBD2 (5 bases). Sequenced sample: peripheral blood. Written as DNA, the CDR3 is TGTGCCAGCAGCCCGTACCAAGGCGGGGAGACCCAGTACTTC. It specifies CASSPYQGGETQYF.